In its sample, the clone carrying this T cell receptor (beta chain) was seen many times. Its target is unknown. Using its own MiXCR run on the multiplex PCR reads, TCRdb lists one record per CDR3 protein. The sample has 170,000 or so distinct CDR3 sequences; about 33% are singletons. The CDR3 runs 15 residues. The ends were cut back, 3 bases at V and 5 bases at J, with 15 bases in the middle. CDR1 and CDR2 (germline): KGHDR, SFDVKD. The entry originates in a study of breast tumors, draining lymph nodes, adjacent tissues. Study results and limitations: Tumor repertoires ranked between lymph nodes and nontumor tissue in diversity, with V and J gene preferences.

The lymph nodes were axillary draining lymph nodes from breast cancer patients. This TCR was sampled from a female donor with breast cancer. Some clones in this sample may be carry-over from other donors' samples. The sample taken for sequencing was axillary lymph node tissue. The rearrangement uses TRBV24-1 and TRBJ2-5; D possibly corresponds to TRBD1 (8 bases). CDR3 loop: CATSDRGQGGETQYF. Here the CDR3 DNA reads TGTGCCACCAGTGATCGAGGACAGGGAGGGGAGACCCAGTACTTC.